The clone carrying this TCR beta chain was counted between two and nine times. Its target is unknown. Germline CDR1 reads MDHEN; CDR2 reads SYDVKM. This CDR3 is built from 16 residues. This entry is derived from a study of blood T cells in healthy people across ages. Study-level results: Per million T cells, TCR beta diversity dropped about linearly as age rose.

With a J-beta primer mix and a sample-barcoded 5' primer, a second PCR ran about 7 to 12 cycles. TCRdb independently ran MiXCR on the 5' RACE reads; one entry per CDR3 protein. The data contain some 1.6 million distinct CDR3 sequences, about 31% of them singletons. The source material was blood. This receptor was taken from a woman in her twenties or thirties in good health. The chain has TRBV28 and TRBJ2-3; 8 positions agree with TRBD2. CDR3 nucleotide sequence: TGTGTCATTGGTGCTAGCGGGCCCCGGGCCACAGATACGCAGTATTTT. This codes for CVIGASGPRATDTQYF.